The clone carrying this T cell receptor (beta chain) has only a few counts. No antigen is known for it. V was cut by 6 bases and J by 4 bases, with 13 bases left in between. CDR3 size: 14 residues. The germline V gene has CDR1 MNHNS and CDR2 SASEGT. The source of the sample is a study of CD8 T cells in ankylosing spondylitis. Generation of TCR beta libraries employed quantitative 5'-RACE incorporating molecular barcodes. TCRdb processed the 5' RACE reads anew with MiXCR; each CDR3 protein has one entry. The repertoire holds hundreds of thousands of distinct CDR3 sequences, with about 12% as singletons. General study results and limits: Previously reported in reactive arthritis synovial fluid and blood were some of the motif variants. The disease-linked clones had a CD8+ phenotype and low blood frequencies. What appeared characteristic of ankylosing spondylitis blood was a TCR beta motif of about eight highly homologous variants. Disease-linked clones were reportedly significantly enriched in matched ankylosing spondylitis synovial fluid.

The chain recombines TRBV6-1 with TRBJ2-1; D perhaps matches TRBD2 (6 bases). The TCR originated in a male donor with ankylosing spondylitis. Sequencing input: blood, either unsorted or a sorted T cell fraction (not recorded which). CDR3 region: CASSRGTLYNEQFF. The CDR3 region has the DNA TGTGCCAGCAGCCGCGGGACTTTATACAATGAGCAGTTCTTC.